This T cell receptor beta chain emerged from a study of blood T cell repertoires in COVID-19 (dated by TCRdb to the early 2020s). About the full investigation: Samples covering the acute and convalescent phases of COVID-19 were provided by collaborators in the United States, Italy and Spain. The material from the prospective study consisted of cDNA or gDNA derived from T cells, B-cell-depleted T cells, or PBMCs. Subjects who had been exposed to COVID-19, were actively infected with it, or had recovered from it provided the deeply sampled blood TCRbeta repertoires that made up the dataset. The repertoires were released in a freely available public database meant as a resource for research on the immune response to SARS-CoV-2. The samples were drawn from two sources: the first 160 participants of the ongoing ImmuneRACE study, and 1,254 subjects contributed by 6 global collaborators. The sample metadata nearly always contained a de-identified subject ID, COVID-19 status, age in years and sex. HLA class I and class II types, where available, came from metadata supplied by the sample provider rather than from assay-based typing.

Each collaborating institution followed its own protocols to collect whole blood in K2EDTA tubes. Collaborator samples were shipped for TCRbeta analysis as frozen whole blood, isolated PBMCs, or DNA extracted from either sample type. The immunoSEQ Assay, a bias-controlled multiplex PCR, was used to amplify TCRbeta CDR3 regions from genomic DNA. The authors processed their data as follows. The number of nucleated cells in each sample was estimated by amplification of reference gene primers within the assay. To quantify the absolute abundance of each unique TCRbeta CDR3 rearrangement, sequence reads were collapsed and filtered. For each sample, productive Simpson clonality was calculated by taking the square root of Simpson's diversity index across productive rearrangements. TCRdb limited this immuneACCESS table to in-frame rearrangements with V and J called. A share of clones is missing; checked studies link under half to unresolved V genes, and the rest is unexplained. V, J and clone size derive from that table, while D and trimming were established from the DNA sequence. Across this sample there are roughly 50,000 clones, with around nine tenths seen only once. The top ten constitute roughly an eighth of the sample.

Study-wide conclusions, independent of this receptor: Clinical and demographic metadata were provided uncurated, with the amount varying by source and participant.

Comments on this clone: Its cognate antigen has yet to be identified. One base away there is no much larger clone; base qualities are not given.

Sequencing was performed on peripheral blood. This receptor was taken from a woman aged 60 to 75 with active COVID-19.

CDR3 reads: CASSPGGREETQYF. The bases read TGTGCCAGCAGCCCCGGGGGGCGGGAAGAGACCCAGTACTTC. The chain was built from TRBV5-4 and TRBJ2-5; possibly the D gene is TRBD2, per 7 matching bases. V sheds 4 bases and J sheds 3 bases, leaving 13 bases between their ends. Counted from cysteine to phenylalanine, this CDR3 has 14 amino acids. Left in the record is the CDR3 DNA by itself, 42 bases read in frame from the first base. The germline V gene (reference sequence) yields SGHNT for CDR1 and YYREEE for CDR2. This CDR3, with the reference TRBV5-4 and TRBJ2-5 proteins standing in past its ends, gives the full variable domain ETGVTQSPTHLIKTRGQQVTLRCSSQSGHNTVSWYQQALGQGPQFIFQYYREEENGRGNFPPRFSGLQFPNYSSELNVNALELDDSALYLCASSPGGREETQYFGPGTRLLVL.